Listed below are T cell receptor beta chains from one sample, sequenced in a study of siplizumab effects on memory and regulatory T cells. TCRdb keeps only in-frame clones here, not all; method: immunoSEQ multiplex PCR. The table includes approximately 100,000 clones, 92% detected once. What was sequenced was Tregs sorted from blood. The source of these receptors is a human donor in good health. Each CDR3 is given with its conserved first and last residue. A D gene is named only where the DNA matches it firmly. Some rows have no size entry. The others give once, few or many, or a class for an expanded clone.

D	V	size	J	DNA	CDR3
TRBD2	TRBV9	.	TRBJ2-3	TGTGCCAGCAGCGGAGGGACTAGCCCTTTCACAGATACGCAGTATTTT	CASSGGTSPFTDTQYF
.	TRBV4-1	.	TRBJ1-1	TGCGCCAGCAGCCAAGATGCAGGGAGGCTAACGATGAACACTGAAGCTTTCTTT	CASSQDAGRLTMNTEAFF
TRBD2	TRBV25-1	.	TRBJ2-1	TGTGCCAGCAGTATCCTAGCGGGAGTTGTTAATGAGCAGTTCTTC	CASSILAGVVNEQFF
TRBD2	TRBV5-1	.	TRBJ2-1	TGCGCCAGCAGCCGACTAGCGGAGAACAATGAGCAGTTCTTC	CASSRLAENNEQFF
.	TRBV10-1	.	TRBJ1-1	TGCGCCAGCAGGCTAAAGGGGGACACTGAAGCTTTCTTT	CASRLKGDTEAFF
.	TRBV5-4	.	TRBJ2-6	TGTGCCAGCAGCTTGGGGCATCCCTCTGGGGCCAACGTCCTGACTTTC	CASSLGHPSGANVLTF
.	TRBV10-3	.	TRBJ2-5	TGTGCCATCGGCCCTGGAAGGGAGCAGGGGACCCAGTACTTC	CAIGPGREQGTQYF
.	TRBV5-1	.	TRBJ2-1	TGCGCCAGCAGCTTGGGAGGGGGAAGCTCCTACAATGAGCAGTTCTTC	CASSLGGGSSYNEQFF
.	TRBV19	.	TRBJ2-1	TGTGCCAGTAGTATAACAGGCCCCATTTACAATGAGCAGTTCTTC	CASSITGPIYNEQFF
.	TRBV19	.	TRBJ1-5	TGTGCCAGTAGTATGACCGAATCGGCCCAGCATTTT	CASSMTESAQHF
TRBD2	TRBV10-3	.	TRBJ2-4	TGTGCCATCAGTGAGGTTTGGGGGGGAAACATTCAGTACTTC	CAISEVWGGNIQYF
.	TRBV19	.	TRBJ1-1	TGTGCCAGTAGTGGGTCCCCTCCGAGGGTACCTGAAGCTTTCTTT	CASSGSPPRVPEAFF
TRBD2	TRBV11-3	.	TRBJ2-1	TGTGCCAGCAGCTTAGGTAGGGCCAGGACTAGCGGCAATGAGCAGTTCTTC	CASSLGRARTSGNEQFF
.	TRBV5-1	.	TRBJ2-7	TGCGCCAGCAGCTTGGGCCTGGACAGAGCCTACGAGCAGTACTTC	CASSLGLDRAYEQYF
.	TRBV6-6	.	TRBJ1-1	TGTGCCAGCAGTTACTCGAGTGTAACTGAAGCTTTCTTT	CASSYSSVTEAFF
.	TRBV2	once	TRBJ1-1	TGTGCCAGCCAGTTCCGGACTGAAGCTTTCTTT	CASQFRTEAFF
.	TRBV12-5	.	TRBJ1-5	TGTGCTAGTGGTTTGGTAGCGGCTGCCAATCAGCCCCAGCATTTT	CASGLVAAANQPQHF
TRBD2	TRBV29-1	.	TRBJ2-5	TGCAGCGTCAACGGACTAGCGGGAGCGGAGACCCAGTACTTC	CSVNGLAGAETQYF
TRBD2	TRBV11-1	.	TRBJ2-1	TGTGCCAGCAGCAGACTAGCGGGATACAATGAGCAGTTCTTC	CASSRLAGYNEQFF
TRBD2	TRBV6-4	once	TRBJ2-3	TGTGCCAGCAGTGACGGCTCTAGCGGGAGCCCAGATACGCAGTATTTT	CASSDGSSGSPDTQYF
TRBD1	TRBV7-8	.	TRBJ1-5	TGTGCCAGCAGCTATGGGACAGCCCTAAGCAATCAGCCCCAGCATTTT	CASSYGTALSNQPQHF
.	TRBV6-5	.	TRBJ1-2	TGTGCCAGCAGCGCGACTGTACACTATGGCTACACCTTC	CASSATVHYGYTF
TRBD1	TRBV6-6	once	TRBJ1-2	TGTGCCAGCAGACCCGGGACAGCCTCCTATGGCTACACCTTC	CASRPGTASYGYTF
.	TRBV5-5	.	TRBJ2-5	TGTGCCAGCAGCTCCGGAGGGGTCCTGGCCCAGTACTTC	CASSSGGVLAQYF
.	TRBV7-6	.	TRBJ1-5	TGTGCCAGCAGCTCCCTGAGTGGGGCGGGAAGTCAGCCCCAGCATTTT	CASSSLSGAGSQPQHF
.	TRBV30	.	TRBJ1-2	TGTGCCTGGAGAATGGGGGCAAGTGGCTACACCTTC	CAWRMGASGYTF
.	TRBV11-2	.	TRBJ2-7	TGTGCCAGCAGCTCCCCTTTTGGAGGGACCTACGAGCAGTACTTC	CASSSPFGGTYEQYF
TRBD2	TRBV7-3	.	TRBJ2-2	TGTGCCAGCAGCTCTACCCCGGGACTAGCGGGATTCGCGAACACCGGGGAGCTGTTTTTT	CASSSTPGLAGFANTGELFF
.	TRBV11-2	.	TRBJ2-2	TGTGCCAGCAGCTGGGCCGGGGAGCTGTTTTTT	CASSWAGELFF
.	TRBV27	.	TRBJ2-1	TGTGCCAGCAGCCGGAGGGCAAATAATGAGCAGTTCTTC	CASSRRANNEQFF
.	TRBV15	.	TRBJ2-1	TGTGCCACCAGCAGCCCTAGTTTCGGCTACAATGAGCAGTTCTTC	CATSSPSFGYNEQFF
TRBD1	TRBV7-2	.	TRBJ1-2	TGTGCCAGCAGCTTAATCCAGGGGGCAGGAGGCTACACCTTC	CASSLIQGAGGYTF
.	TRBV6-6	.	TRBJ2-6	TGTGCCAGCAGCCTGGTGTTCTCTGGGGCCAACGTCCTGACTTTC	CASSLVFSGANVLTF
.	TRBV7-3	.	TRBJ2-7	TGTGCCAGCAGCTTAGGCCCCCTCGGGTACGAGCAGTACTTC	CASSLGPLGYEQYF
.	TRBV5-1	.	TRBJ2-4	TGCGCCAGCAGCTTGTTCGCTAGCACGGGGAACATTCAGTACTTC	CASSLFASTGNIQYF
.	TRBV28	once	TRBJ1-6	TGTGCCAGCAGTTTATGGGACAAGGGGTCACCCCTCCACTTT	CASSLWDKGSPLHF
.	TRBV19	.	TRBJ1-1	TGTGCCAGTAGCAATACCCCGGACCGGAGGGGCACTGAAGCTTTCTTT	CASSNTPDRRGTEAFF
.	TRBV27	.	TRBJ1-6	TGTGCCAGCAGTTATAGGGGCTTATACGGTTCACCCCTCCACTTT	CASSYRGLYGSPLHF
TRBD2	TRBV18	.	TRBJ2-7	TGTGCCAGCTCACCCAGTCGCGGGAGACGTAACGAGCAGTACTTC	CASSPSRGRRNEQYF
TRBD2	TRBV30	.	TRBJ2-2	TGTGCCTGGTCGGGACTAGTGATTGCCGGGGAGCTGTTTTTT	CAWSGLVIAGELFF